A selection of T cell receptor beta chains follows, all from one sample in a study of cytomegalovirus exposure and HLA in healthy donors. Libraries were prepared by immunoSEQ multiplex PCR; TCRdb keeps only in-frame clonotypes and omits some of them. The sample holds more than 90,000 clones; about four fifths are singletons and the top ten take about 4%. Sequenced material: PBMCs. These receptors originate from a woman in her thirties or forties in good health and CMV-seropositive. CDR3s include the opening cysteine and the closing phenylalanine or tryptophan. The order of the fields is D gene, V gene, CDR3 protein. The D gene is left open where the match is weak.

>TRBD1|TRBV11-2
CASSPTGDLIAQHF
>TRBD1|TRBV28
CASGQGAGNTGELFF
>.|TRBV5-1
CASSLQGANQETQYF
>TRBD1|TRBV6-6
CASSPGQGYSYEQYF
>.|TRBV28
CASSLLGGTQTQYF
>.|TRBV7-3
CASSSMTGDEQFF
>TRBD1|TRBV10-3
CAISGDRDRGYTF
>TRBD2|TRBV11-2
CASSLGLAGGPDTQYF
>.|TRBV2
CASSAGAPETQYF
>TRBD2|TRBV19
CASSRPGLADRRNEQFF
>.|TRBV28
CASSLSQQGMGEKLFF
>TRBD2|TRBV10-1
CATPNRGLAGWDSYEQYF
>TRBD2|TRBV7-7
CASGTSLQGEQYF
>TRBD1|TRBV18
CASSTWDRGDYNEQFF
>.|TRBV29-1
CSAGNSGQNTEAFF
>TRBD1|TRBV19
CASSPIPTGGEQFF
>TRBD2|TRBV19
CASSKRTSGRAGYNEQFF
>TRBD2|TRBV10-3
CAISVGLAQETQYF
>TRBD2|TRBV30
CAWSGAGGRRETQYF
>TRBD1|TRBV27
CASSYTGDQPQHF
>TRBD1|TRBV5-1
CASSWDRGTYGYTF
>TRBD2|TRBV7-2
CASSSPGLALYEQYF
>.|TRBV4-1
CASSHPGKGAGYTF
>TRBD2|TRBV30
CAWSVGSGRKLEQYF
>.|TRBV7-8
CASSLGGEGDYGYTF
>.|TRBV5-4
CASSRRSVNEQFF
>TRBD2|TRBV4-2
CASSRARGTSAYEQYF
>.|TRBV10-3
CASVPGQNYGYTF
>.|TRBV15
CATSRYEGNIQYF